This TCR beta chain was obtained from a study of long-term antiretroviral therapy in people with HIV. Study observations and caveats: Although diversity increased after ART, it remained lower than in transplant donor controls. HIV repertoire CDR3 lengths ranged less widely than those of controls.

Per germline, CDR1 MNHEY and CDR2 SVGAGI. With 2 bases removed from V and 4 bases from J, the gap between germline ends came to 14 bases. The CDR3 has 16 amino acids. At the survey level, the v3.0 immunoSEQ assay was run. The table came from immunoSEQ multiplex PCR; TCRdb's copy has only in-frame clones and leaves some out. The table records around 12,000 clones, 70% to 80% of them present only once. With respect to this clone: The antigen is unknown.

This TCR derives from a woman in her 40s with HIV. The input for sequencing was unsorted PBMCs, taken 0.5 years before starting antiretroviral therapy. The rearrangement joins TRBV6-5 to TRBJ2-2; no clear D gene. CDR3: CASSYGFSPGTGELFF. The CDR3 nucleotides read TGTGCCAGCAGTTACGGTTTTTCCCCGGGCACCGGGGAGCTGTTTTTT.